One sample yielded the 27 T cell receptor beta chains listed below, sequenced in a study of T cell changes during pregnancy in multiple sclerosis. Sequencing used immunoSEQ multiplex PCR; TCRdb keeps in-frame clones, though not all of them. The top ten clones hold 0.2% to 0.3% of a sample with 40,000 to 65,000 clones, 85% to 95% of them seen once. The material was CD4+ T cells from peripheral blood mononuclear cells, obtained in the third trimester of pregnancy. The receptors were gathered from a female donor with multiple sclerosis, enrolled in a pregnancy study.

The genes are TRBV7-3 and TRBJ1-2; 10 nucleotides agree with TRBD1. Germline V gene data show CDR1 as SGHTA and CDR2 as FQGTGA. The CDR3 length is 14 residues. V lost 3 bases to trimming and J lost 4 bases; unmatched junction nucleotides: 2. The CDR3 here is CASSLGQGSYGYTF. For the CDR3, the DNA is TGTGCCAGCAGCTTGGGACAGGGGTCCTATGGCTACACCTTC.

J is TRBJ1-2 and V is TRBV5-4; 10 nucleotides agree with TRBD1. Germline V lookup: CDR1 SGHNT, CDR2 YYREEE (reference sequence). J was trimmed by 5 bases and V by 4 bases; bases with no gene match: 11. The CDR3 consists of 16 residues. As DNA, the CDR3 is TGTGCCAGCAGCCCGGGGGACAGGGGTCGATCGTATGGCTACACCTTC. Translating gives CASSPGDRGRSYGYTF.

Only one count was recorded for this clone. The chain joins TRBV7-9 to TRBJ2-7, with a tentative D call TRBD1 (5 bases). The V gene lost 8 bases and the J gene lost 3 bases, with 11 bases spanning the gap. CDR3 size: 12 residues. CDR1 is SEHNR and CDR2 is FQNEAQ in the germline V gene (reference sequence). The CDR3 loop is CASGRGLYEQYF. CDR3 coding DNA: TGTGCCAGCGGTAGGGGCCTCTACGAGCAGTACTTC. The variable domain in full, with the rest retrieved from reference TRBV7-9 and TRBJ2-7, is DTGVSQNPRHKITKRGQNVTFRCDPISEHNRLYWYRQTLGQGPEFLTYFQNEAQLEKSRLLSDRFSAERPKGSFSTLEIQRTEQGDSAMYLCASGRGLYEQYFGPGTRLTVT.

The genes are TRBV19 and TRBJ2-1; the D gene is possibly TRBD2 (6 bases). Trimming removed 5 bases at V and 9 bases at J, with 20 bases between. The CDR3 has 15 residues. Germline CDR1 and CDR2: LNHDA and SQIVND (reference sequence). The CDR3 DNA sequence: TGTGCCAGTAGTGCCCAGACCAGTCGCGGGGCTGAGCAGTTCTTC. Amino acids: CASSAQTSRGAEQFF.

The rearrangement links TRBV18 to TRBJ2-5, with D unclear. This CDR3 is built from 15 residues. V was clipped by 1 base and J by 0 bases, with 9 bases between them. Germline CDR1 KGHSH, CDR2 LQKENI. CDR3 DNA: TGTGCCAGCTCACCACTTAGCCCAGACCAAGAGACCCAGTACTTC. This gives the protein CASSPLSPDQETQYF.

The chain joins TRBV15 to TRBJ2-2, with a possible D match to TRBD1 (6 bases). CDR1 is LNHNV, CDR2 YYDKDF, per germline (reference sequence). Trimming removed 5 bases from V and 0 bases from J, with 10 bases in between. This CDR3 comprises 15 residues. CDR3 in amino acids: CATSGKGANTGELFF. In nucleotides, the CDR3 is TGTGCCACCAGCGGTAAGGGGGCGAACACCGGGGAGCTGTTTTTT.

In DNA form, the CDR3 reads TGCGCCAGCAAAGAGGGAGTGAACACTGAAGCTTTCTTT. Its translation: CASKEGVNTEAFF. The gene calls are TRBV5-1 and TRBJ1-1; D unclear. The germline V gene has CDR1 SGHRS and CDR2 YFSETQ. The V and J ends lost 6 bases and 0 bases respectively, with 9 bases between them. The CDR3 is 13 residues long.

This chain connects TRBV30 to TRBJ1-3; D gene ambiguous. Looked up from germline, CDR1 is GTSNPN and CDR2 is SVGIG (reference sequence). V dropped 0 bases and J dropped 10 bases, with 13 bases sitting between them. This CDR3 has 13 residues. Here the CDR3 DNA reads TGTGCCTGGAGTGTACGAGGCGGGCAGACCATATATTTT. As protein: CAWSVRGGQTIYF.

The table lists this clone with a count of one. CDR3 nucleotides: TGTGCCAGCAGTGCCTCCTTAGTCGAGCAGTACTTC. This codes for CASSASLVEQYF. The chain is built from TRBV27 and TRBJ2-7; D gene ambiguous. Germline CDR1 and CDR2: MNHEY and SMNVEV (reference sequence). V was pared by 5 bases and J by 6 bases, with 11 bases between. The CDR3 loop spans 12 amino acids.

The J gene is TRBJ1-2, the V gene TRBV28, with D possibly matching TRBD1 (5 bases). Trimming cost V 6 bases and J 6 bases, with 11 bases left between them. CDR1 is MDHEN and CDR2 is SYDVKM in the germline V gene. This CDR3 is 12 amino acids long. CDR3 loop: CASSRLGDGYTF. CDR3 bases: TGTGCCAGCAGCCGATTAGGGGATGGCTACACCTTC.

This chain connects TRBV30 to TRBJ1-4, with D possibly TRBD1 on 6 matching bases. The CDR3 is made up of 17 amino acids. Per germline, CDR1 GTSNPN and CDR2 SVGIG (reference sequence). V gave up 0 bases and J gave up 6 bases, with 20 bases separating them. CDR3 sequence: CAWSVRYRELLDEKLFF. DNA of the CDR3: TGTGCCTGGAGTGTTCGGTACAGGGAACTGTTGGATGAAAAACTGTTTTTT.

The gene calls are TRBV2 and TRBJ2-1; 8 positions agree with TRBD2. Germline-derived CDR1 and CDR2 are SNHLY and FYNNEI. Trimming at V came to 7 bases and at J to 1 base, leaving 6 bases not matched to a gene. This CDR3 comprises 15 residues. The CDR3 nucleotides read TGTGCCAGCATGAGCGGGAGAAGGTCCTACAATGAGCAGTTCTTC. It is translated as CASMSGRRSYNEQFF.

The J gene is TRBJ1-2, the V gene TRBV14, with a weak D call TRBD1 (6 bases). The CDR3 loop spans 11 amino acids. V lost 4 bases to trimming and J lost 8 bases, with 8 bases between them. Per the germline V gene, CDR1 is SGHDN and CDR2 is FVKESK. The CDR3 DNA follows: TGTGCCAGCAGCCCAGGGGTCGGCTACACCTTC. It translates to CASSPGVGYTF.

The chain has TRBV27 and TRBJ2-5; TRBD1 agrees at 7 bases. Germline V gene sequence: CDR1 MNHEY, CDR2 SMNVEV (reference sequence). After removal of 5 bases from V and 3 bases from J, the junction contained 6 bases not matched to a gene. This CDR3 region has 14 residues. The CDR3 coding sequence is TGTGCCAGCAGTCCCACAGGGGCGGAAGAGACCCAGTACTTC. Translating gives CASSPTGAEETQYF.

V is TRBV19 and J is TRBJ2-7, with D possibly matching TRBD1 (5 bases). Germline CDR1 and CDR2: LNHDA and SQIVND (reference sequence). This CDR3 comprises 14 residues. V was cut by 3 bases and J by 5 bases, with 14 bases left in between. The CDR3 protein is CASSMRTSGDEQYF. The DNA for the CDR3 is TGTGCCAGTAGTATGAGGACAAGTGGCGACGAGCAGTACTTC.

This clone occurred once. The chain has TRBV2 and TRBJ1-4; D may be TRBD1 (5 bases). The CDR3 consists of 14 residues. Between the trimmed V and J ends, which lost 6 bases and 0 bases, there was a span of 8 bases. Germline lookup yields CDR1 SNHLY and CDR2 FYNNEI. The CDR3 DNA is TGTGCCAGCAGCCAGGGATCAACTAATGAAAAACTGTTTTTT. Its translation is CASSQGSTNEKLFF.

J is TRBJ2-2 and V is TRBV9; D gene uncertain. The CDR3 sequence is 15 residues long. Germline V gives CDR1 SGDLS, CDR2 YYNGEE. The germline V and J ends were trimmed by 3 bases and 0 bases, with 9 bases remaining between them. The CDR3 sequence: CASSGPSTNTGELFF. Here the CDR3 DNA reads TGTGCCAGCAGCGGGCCTTCGACGAACACCGGGGAGCTGTTTTTT.

The chain employs TRBV4-2 and TRBJ2-2, with 9 positions matching TRBD2. CDR3 length equals 17 residues. Germline V lookup: CDR1 LGHNA, CDR2 YNFKEQ. V was clipped by 2 bases and J by 2 bases; unmatched bases: 6. CDR3: CASSQFSGGANTGELFF. DNA for the CDR3: TGTGCCAGCAGCCAATTTAGCGGGGGCGCTAACACCGGGGAGCTGTTTTTT.

The V gene is TRBV29-1, the J gene TRBJ1-6, with 9 positions matching TRBD1. The germline V gene encodes CDR1 SQVTM and CDR2 ANQGSEA. CDR3 length: 13 amino acids. V was pared by 4 bases and J by 7 bases, with 2 bases of the junction left unmatched. The CDR3 DNA is TGCAGCGTTGCGACAGGGGGAAATTCACCCCTCCACTTT. Protein sequence: CSVATGGNSPLHF.

The chain uses TRBV19 and TRBJ2-3; D is perhaps TRBD1 (6 bases). In germline, CDR1 is LNHDA, CDR2 SQIVND (reference sequence). Trimming removed 6 bases from V and 3 bases from J, with 10 bases in between. This CDR3 region has 13 residues. The CDR3 DNA follows: TGTGCCAGTAGCCAGGGGTCTACAGATACGCAGTATTTT. Its protein is CASSQGSTDTQYF.

The chain links TRBV5-1 to TRBJ2-1; 8 bases map to TRBD2. This CDR3 has 14 amino acids. V trimming: 3 bases; J trimming: 15 bases; junction bases outside the gene matches: 14. Germline CDR1 and CDR2: SGHRS and YFSETQ. The CDR3 nucleotides are TGCGCCAGCAGCTCAGCCGGGACTAGGGAACGGTGGTTCTTC. This gives the protein CASSSAGTRERWFF.

In DNA, the CDR3 is TGTGCCAGCAGCGCAGGACAGCCAGCAACTAATGAAAAACTGTTTTTT. It codes for CASSAGQPATNEKLFF. The chain employs TRBV7-6 and TRBJ1-4; maybe TRBD1 (6 bases). This CDR3 region has 16 residues. V lost 5 bases, J lost 0 bases, and 13 bases lay in between. Per germline, CDR1 SGHVS and CDR2 FNYEAQ.

J is TRBJ2-2 and V is TRBV27; D call uncertain. This CDR3 comprises 16 residues. Per the germline V gene, CDR1 is MNHEY and CDR2 is SMNVEV (reference sequence). Deletions cut 2 bases from V and 0 bases from J, with 10 bases between. The CDR3 region is CASSLKQFANTGELFF. The DNA of the CDR3 is TGTGCCAGCAGTTTAAAACAGTTCGCGAACACCGGGGAGCTGTTTTTT.

The CDR3 DNA follows: TGTGCCAGCAGTGAGAGCAGGCGTGACTATGGCTACACCTTC. It is translated as CASSESRRDYGYTF. This chain links TRBV2 with TRBJ1-2; no clear D. There are 14 residues in the CDR3. V shed 3 bases and J shed 3 bases, with 11 bases lying between them. Germline values: CDR1 SNHLY, CDR2 FYNNEI.

This clone came up a few times. The chain has TRBV19 and TRBJ1-1; 8 bases agree with TRBD1. Germline V gene sequence: CDR1 LNHDA, CDR2 SQIVND (reference sequence). Trimming removed 3 bases from V and 5 bases from J; junction bases left unmatched: 5. The length of the CDR3 is 14 residues. CDR3 nucleotide sequence: TGTGCCAGTAGTATCGTACAGGGGGGGACTGAAGCTTTCTTT. Its translation: CASSIVQGGTEAFF.

V is TRBV10-1 and J is TRBJ2-1; TRBD1 is a possible D gene (6 bases). Germline values: CDR1 WNHNN, CDR2 SYGVQD (reference sequence). Trimming shortened V by 6 bases and J by 8 bases, and 14 bases separated the two germline ends. This CDR3 comprises 13 residues. The CDR3 here is CASSSTGSHEQFF. The CDR3 coding sequence is TGCGCCAGCAGCTCAACAGGGTCCCATGAGCAGTTCTTC.

The V gene is TRBV19, the J gene TRBJ1-2, with D maybe TRBD1 (6 bases). Trimming took off 5 bases at V and 3 bases at J, with 19 bases between the two ends. This CDR3 has 16 residues. In germline, CDR1 is LNHDA, CDR2 SQIVND (reference sequence). CDR3: CASSLPSPRGDYGYTF. The CDR3 DNA sequence: TGTGCCAGTAGTCTCCCATCCCCCAGGGGTGACTATGGCTACACCTTC.